The 17 T cell receptor beta chains below were found in one sample sequenced in a study of T cells in Graves' hyperthyroidism and ophthalmopathy. Researchers amplified the TCR beta CDR3 regions from RNA transcripts. An initial round of RT-PCR targeting the TCR CDR3 relied on the HTBI primer set. From the multiplex PCR reads, TCRdb called clonotypes with MiXCR, one entry per CDR3 protein. The sample contains about 520,000 distinct CDR3 sequences, less than 25% of which appear only once. The sequenced material came from blood. These TCRs come from a young man with Graves' hyperthyroidism.

The chain combines TRBV12-3 or TRBV12-4 with TRBJ1-1, with D possibly matching TRBD1 (5 bases). V lost 5 bases to trimming and J lost 1 base, with 14 bases between them. CDR3 length: 15 residues. The CDR3 DNA reads TGTGCCAGCAGTCCCTTTACAGGACGGAACACTGAAGCTTTCTTT. Amino acids: CASSPFTGRNTEAFF.

The chain employs TRBV12-5 and TRBJ2-7; D unresolved. This CDR3 comprises 13 residues. V was shortened by 1 base and J by 6 bases, with 10 bases between the two germline ends. Germline CDR1 LGHNT, CDR2 FRNRAP. CDR3 protein: CASGLGALSEQYF. The CDR3 region has the DNA TGTGCTAGTGGTTTGGGAGCCCTCTCCGAGCAGTACTTC. Supplemented by reference TRBV12-5 and TRBJ2-7, the full variable domain reads DARVTQTPRHKVTEMGQEVTMRCQPILGHNTVFWYRQTMMQGLELLAYFRNRAPLDDSGMPKDRFSAEMPDATLATLKIQPSEPRDSAVYFCASGLGALSEQYFGPGTRLTVT.

This clonotype was counted between two and nine times. The junction differs from germline at one of its ends, possibly a read error. The CDR3 reads CASSYFGTGGETKYF. The DNA for the CDR3 is TGTGCCAGCAGTTACTTCGGGACAGGGGGAGAGACCAAGTACTTC. V is TRBV6-5 and J is TRBJ2-5; 11 bases align to TRBD1. Germline V CDR1 and CDR2: MNHEY, SVGAGI. The CDR3 loop spans 15 amino acids.

This clonotype came up a few times. The rearrangement joins TRBV20-1 to TRBJ2-4; either TRBD1 or TRBD2 may fit D (6 bases each). CDR3 length: 20 residues. Germline V gene sequence: CDR1 DFQATT, CDR2 SNEGSKA (reference sequence). Trimming removed 3 bases at V and 0 bases at J, with 27 bases between. CDR3 loop: CSARILGGRGPTLAKNIQYF. In DNA, the CDR3 is TGCAGTGCTAGGATTTTGGGGGGCAGGGGCCCTACACTAGCCAAAAACATTCAGTACTTC.

This clonotype was recorded at least ten times. The germline gene is not matched at one end of the junction; a read error may be the cause. V usage is TRBV28 and J usage is TRBJ1-2; D is perhaps TRBD1 (5 bases). Germline CDR1 and CDR2: MDHEN and SYDVKM. The CDR3 is 15 residues long. The CDR3, as DNA: TGTGCCAGCAGTCGCCCGGGACGCTCCTTCTATCGCTACACCTTC. It specifies CASSRPGRSFYRYTF.

The gene calls are TRBV12-3 or TRBV12-4 and TRBJ2-5; 9 nucleotides match TRBD1. The CDR3 is 14 residues long. After removal of 6 bases from V and 6 bases from J, the junction contained 8 bases not matched to a gene. The CDR3 region is CASSPGTGRKTQYF. Written as DNA, the CDR3 is TGTGCCAGCAGCCCGGGGACAGGGCGGAAGACCCAGTACTTC.

V gene TRBV6-1 combines with J gene TRBJ2-7; D gene unclear. Germline V lookup: CDR1 MNHNS, CDR2 SASEGT. Trimming took off 7 bases at V and 4 bases at J, with 23 bases between the two ends. This CDR3 has 16 amino acids. This chain's CDR3 is CASTSQRRLGMYEQYF. The CDR3 DNA follows: TGTGCCAGCACCTCACAACGCCGCCTGGGGATGTACGAGCAGTACTTC.

With respect to this clonotype: A much larger clone sits a single nucleotide away, making a read error possible. This chain joins TRBV18 and TRBJ1-5; D is unclear. The germline V gene has CDR1 KGHSH and CDR2 LQKENI. V was cut by 3 bases and J by 8 bases, with 14 bases left in between. The CDR3 has 14 amino acids. The DNA for the CDR3 is TGTGCCAGCTCACCGGGAGCAGGCGTTGAGCCCCAGCATTTT. Translating it yields CASSPGAGVEPQHF.

This clonotype was counted at least ten times. The chain couples TRBV11-2 to TRBJ2-5, with D possibly being TRBD1 or TRBD2 (6 bases each). Per germline, CDR1 SGHAT and CDR2 FQNNGV. The CDR3 extends over 16 amino acids. Trimming took 5 bases from V and 7 from J, leaving 23 bases between them. The CDR3 nucleotides are TGTGCCAGCAGCCCGCCTGGGACGGGGGCTACTAGGACCCAGTACTTC. Translating gives CASSPPGTGATRTQYF.

There are many counts of this clonotype. The gene calls are TRBV12-3 or TRBV12-4 and TRBJ1-2, with D unclear. Between the trimmed V and J ends, which lost 6 bases and 1 base, there was a span of 15 bases. This CDR3 comprises 15 residues. The DNA for the CDR3 is TGTGCCAGCAGCCCTACCGTCACGTTTAACTATGGCTACACCTTC. Its translation is CASSPTVTFNYGYTF.

This clonotype was counted ten times or more. V is TRBV20-1 and J is TRBJ1-2; 7 nucleotides align to TRBD1. CDR3 length: 13 residues. Trimming removed 4 bases from V and 4 bases from J; junction bases left unmatched: 6. Germline CDR1 DFQATT, CDR2 SNEGSKA (reference sequence). CDR3: CSAMEGAIYGYTF. In DNA form, the CDR3 reads TGCAGTGCTATGGAGGGGGCTATCTATGGCTACACCTTC.

This sequence joins TRBV28 and TRBJ1-1; D perhaps matches TRBD1 (5 bases). There are 12 residues in the CDR3. CDR1 and CDR2 (germline): MDHEN, SYDVKM. Trimming removed 7 bases from V and 5 bases from J, with 11 bases in between. This CDR3 is CASIRGGTEAFF. CDR3 in DNA: TGTGCCAGCATTCGGGGGGGTACTGAAGCTTTCTTT.

J is TRBJ2-6 and V is TRBV28; a weak D match, TRBD1 (6 bases). Trimming cost V 2 bases and J 3 bases, with 20 bases left between them. Germline V gene lookup returns CDR1 MDHEN and CDR2 SYDVKM. CDR3 length equals 19 residues. The CDR3 region has the DNA TGTGCCAGCAGTTTAAGAGGGGTCAGGGGCCCTTTTGGGGCCAACGTCCTGACTTTC. Its protein product is CASSLRGVRGPFGANVLTF.

This clonotype was observed at least ten times. This chain uses TRBV10-2 with TRBJ1-6; 7 nucleotides agree with TRBD1. CDR3 length equals 15 residues. Germline V CDR1 and CDR2: WSHSY, SAAADI. With V trimmed by 4 bases and J by 8 bases, 8 bases remained unmatched. CDR3 in amino acids: CASSGTGDLYSPLHF. The CDR3 region has the DNA TGCGCCAGCAGTGGGACAGGAGACCTTTATTCACCCCTCCACTTT.

This clonotype showed up many times. Here the CDR3 DNA reads TGCGCCAGCAGCTTGGTTGGGCGGCCCAACACTGAAGCTTTCTTT. It encodes CASSLVGRPNTEAFF. The chain is built from TRBV5-1 and TRBJ1-1; no firm D call. The CDR3 is 15 amino acids. Germline loops: CDR1 SGHRS, CDR2 YFSETQ. V lost 0 bases, J lost 2 bases, and 11 bases lay in between.

This clonotype was detected a few times. Compared with germline, one end of the junction differs, possibly owing to a read error. The V gene is TRBV11-2, the J gene TRBJ2-7; D is possibly TRBD2 (7 bases). CDR1 and CDR2 (germline): SGHAT, FQNNGV. CDR3 length: 16 residues. This chain's CDR3 is CACSPNRGGKSHEQYF. In nucleotides, the CDR3 is TGTGCCTGCAGCCCCAATAGGGGGGGCAAGTCCCACGAGCAGTACTTC.

This clonotype was observed at least ten times. The J gene is TRBJ2-7, the V gene TRBV6-5, with 9 bases lining up with TRBD1. This CDR3 comprises 16 residues. Losses at the gene ends were 0 bases for V and 3 bases for J; bases not matched to a gene: 6. Per germline, CDR1 MNHEY and CDR2 SVGAGI. DNA for the CDR3: TGTGCCAGCAGTTACTCCGGGACAGGGTCAGTCTACGAGCAGTACTTC. Translation: CASSYSGTGSVYEQYF.